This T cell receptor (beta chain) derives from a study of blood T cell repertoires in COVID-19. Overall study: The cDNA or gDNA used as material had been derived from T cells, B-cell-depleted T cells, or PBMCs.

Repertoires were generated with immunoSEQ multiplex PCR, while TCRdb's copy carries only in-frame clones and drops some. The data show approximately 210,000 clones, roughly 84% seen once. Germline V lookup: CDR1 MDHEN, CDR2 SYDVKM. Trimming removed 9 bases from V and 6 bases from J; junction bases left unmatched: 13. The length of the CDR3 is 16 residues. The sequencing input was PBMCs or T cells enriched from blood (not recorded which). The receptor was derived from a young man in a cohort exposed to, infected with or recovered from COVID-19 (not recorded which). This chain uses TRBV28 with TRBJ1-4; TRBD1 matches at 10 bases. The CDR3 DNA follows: TGTGCCAGTGAAGGGACCGGGACAGGGGAGGATGAAAAACTGTTTTTT. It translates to CASEGTGTGEDEKLFF.